This T cell receptor beta chain was observed in a study of cytomegalovirus exposure and HLA in healthy donors. General study results and limits: Analysis was carried out at a later point, and it linked a missense DCLRE1C variant to TCR beta V- and J-gene trimming. Some V segments, TRBV6-2 and TRBV6-3 among them, were indistinguishable and were therefore excluded.

Between the trimmed V and J ends, which lost 2 bases and 2 bases, there was a span of 9 bases. The CDR3 spans 15 residues. From germline, CDR1 is MNHEY and CDR2 SVGAGI. Comment on this clone: Its specificity is not known.

With 60 Vbeta and 13 Jbeta primers, the PCR was carried out. Produced via immunoSEQ multiplex PCR; TCRdb's table is partial and in-frame only. Of roughly 110,000 clones listed, roughly 80% are singletons. The rearrangement links TRBV6-5 to TRBJ2-2; D possibly corresponds to TRBD1 (5 bases). The sequencing input was PBMCs. This TCR was recovered from a man younger than 45 in good health and CMV-seropositive. The CDR3 spells CASSYGRVNTGELFF. CDR3 DNA: TGTGCCAGCAGTTACGGCAGGGTAAACACCGGGGAGCTGTTTTTT.